The entry below gives a single T cell receptor (beta chain) sequence along with its context. Its antigen is undetermined. The V gene lost 4 bases and the J gene lost 3 bases, with 16 bases spanning the gap. CDR3 length: 15 amino acids. The V gene's germline CDR1 is MNHEY and CDR2 SVGAGI. The data are from a study of T cell responses to AZD1222 COVID-19 vaccine. Study-level results: Spike was spanned by vaccine-associated CD4 TCRs, which were dominant at 160-218 and 743-854. Only five to seven individuals given AZD1222 were seropositive at baseline. Spike-specific TCR depth and breadth grew after two AZD1222 doses.

Some clones are missing from TCRdb's copy, which holds only in-frame ones; the method was immunoSEQ multiplex PCR. Altogether 180,000 or so clones are present, 70% to 90% being singletons, with the ten largest covering 3.5% to 4.5%. The gene calls are TRBV6-5 and TRBJ2-7, with no clear D. This sequence originates from an adult who received the MenACWY meningococcal vaccine as a control. This sample comprised peripheral blood, obtained 28 days after the second dose of the MenACWY control vaccine. The CDR3 here is CASSFSSLQSYEQYF. The CDR3, as DNA: TGTGCCAGCAGTTTTAGCTCTCTCCAAAGCTACGAGCAGTACTTC.